Only one count was recorded for the clone carrying this T cell receptor (beta chain). This sample was taken from a study of control samples from healthy donors and cancer patients. CDR1 is LNHNV and CDR2 is YYDKDF in the germline V gene (reference sequence). CDR3 length equals 17 residues. V shed 3 bases, J shed 8 bases, and the junction held 13 bases outside the gene matches. TCRdb's copy holds only in-frame clones and misses some; the assay was immunoSEQ multiplex PCR. Here the sample spans fewer than 65,000 clones, approximately 90% being singletons. The genes are TRBV15 and TRBJ2-1; 10 bases match TRBD2. This receptor was taken from a man in his forties or fifties with colorectal cancer. The sample comprised PBMCs. This CDR3 reads CATSSPHGTSGMDEQFF. CDR3 in DNA: TGTGCCACCAGCAGTCCCCACGGAACTAGCGGGATGGATGAGCAGTTCTTC.